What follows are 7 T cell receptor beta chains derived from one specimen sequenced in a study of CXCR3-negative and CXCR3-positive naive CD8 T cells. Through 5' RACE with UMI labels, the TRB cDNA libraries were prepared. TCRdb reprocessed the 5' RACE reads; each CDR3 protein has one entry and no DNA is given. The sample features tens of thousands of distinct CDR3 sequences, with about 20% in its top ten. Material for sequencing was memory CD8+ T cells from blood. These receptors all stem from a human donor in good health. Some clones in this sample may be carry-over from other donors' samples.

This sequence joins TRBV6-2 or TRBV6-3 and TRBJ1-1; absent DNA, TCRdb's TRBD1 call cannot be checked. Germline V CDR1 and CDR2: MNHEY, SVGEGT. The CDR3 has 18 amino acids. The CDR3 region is CASSYSLQGSDLNTEAFF.

CDR3 sequence reads: CASSSTQGQEKLFF. The chain uses TRBV11-2 and TRBJ1-4; the TCRdb call, TRBD1, lacks DNA for checking. This CDR3 is 14 amino acids long. In germline, CDR1 is SGHAT, CDR2 FQNNGV. Full variable domain (remainder filled in from reference TRBV11-2 and TRBJ1-4): EAGVAQSPRYKIIEKRQSVAFWCNPISGHATLYWYQQILGQGPKLLIQFQNNGVVDDSQLPKDRFSAERLKGVDSTLKIQPAKLEDSAVYLCASSSTQGQEKLFFGSGTQLSVL.

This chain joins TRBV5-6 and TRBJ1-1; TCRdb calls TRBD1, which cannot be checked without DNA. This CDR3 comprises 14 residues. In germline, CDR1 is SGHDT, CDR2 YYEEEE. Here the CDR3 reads CASSFGTGNTEAFF.

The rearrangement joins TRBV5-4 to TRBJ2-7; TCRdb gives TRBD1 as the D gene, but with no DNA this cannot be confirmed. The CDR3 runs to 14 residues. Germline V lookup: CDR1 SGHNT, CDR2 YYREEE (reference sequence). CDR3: CASSFWGLADEQYF.

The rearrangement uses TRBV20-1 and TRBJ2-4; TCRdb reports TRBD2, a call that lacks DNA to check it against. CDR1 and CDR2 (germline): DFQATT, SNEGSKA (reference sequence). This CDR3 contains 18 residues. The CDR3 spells CSVTIAGGPGRAKNIQYF.

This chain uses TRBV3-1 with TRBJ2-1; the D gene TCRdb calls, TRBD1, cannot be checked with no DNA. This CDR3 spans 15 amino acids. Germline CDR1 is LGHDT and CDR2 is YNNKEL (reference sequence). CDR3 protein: CASSPGSGGHNEQFF.

CDR3 protein: CSVEGPNSYEQYF. V and J are TRBV29-1 and TRBJ2-7. Germline V gene data show CDR1 as SQVTM and CDR2 as ANQGSEA. The length of the CDR3 is 13 residues.